A selection of T cell receptor beta chains follows, all from one sample in a study of blood T cell repertoires in COVID-19. This table comes from immunoSEQ multiplex PCR, and its TCRdb copy is limited to in-frame clones, with some not included. The data contain over 75,000 clones, around nine tenths of them singletons. The sample was peripheral blood. The receptors shown here come from a human donor with COVID-19, enrolled during active disease. The donor label of this sample is uncertain. CDR3s include the opening cysteine and the closing phenylalanine or tryptophan. The D gene is left open where the match is weak. Not every row has a clone size; where given, it reads once, few, many or a size class.

TGTGCCAGCAGTGACGGGCTAGCGGTACCCTCTGGGGCCAACGTCCTGACTTTC,CASSDGLAVPSGANVLTF,.,TRBJ2-6,TRBV6-4,TRBD2
TGCAGCGTTCTAGGGACAGGGCGTAGCACCGGGGAGCTGTTTTTT,CSVLGTGRSTGELFF,.,TRBJ2-2,TRBV29-1,TRBD1
TGTGCCAGCAGCTTGGATGGGGGGGCTGGCTACAATGAGCAGTTCTTC,CASSLDGGAGYNEQFF,.,TRBJ2-1,TRBV5-4,.
TGCGCCAGCAGTCTAGGAGAGACCCAGTACTTC,CASSLGETQYF,.,TRBJ2-5,TRBV10-2,.
TGTGCCAGCTCACCCCGGCGGGCCACCTACGAGCAGTACTTC,CASSPRRATYEQYF,.,TRBJ2-7,TRBV18,.
TGTGCCAGCAGTTTAGTAGGGGTCCACGAGCAGTACTTC,CASSLVGVHEQYF,.,TRBJ2-7,TRBV12-3/TRBV12-4,.
TGTGCCAGTAGTATGAGGGACAGGGACTATGGCTACACCTTC,CASSMRDRDYGYTF,.,TRBJ1-2,TRBV19,TRBD1
TGTGCCAGCAATAAGGGGGTAGCAGAGACCCAGTACTTC,CASNKGVAETQYF,.,TRBJ2-5,TRBV7-9,.
TGTGCCAGCAGCCACGGGGGGGTCAACTATGGCTACACCTTC,CASSHGGVNYGYTF,.,TRBJ1-2,TRBV14,.
TGTGCCAGCAGTTTACTTAGAGTAACTGGAAACACCATATATTTT,CASSLLRVTGNTIYF,few,TRBJ1-3,TRBV28,.
TGTGCCAGCAGCTGGGCAGTGACTAACAATGAGCAGTTCTTC,CASSWAVTNNEQFF,few,TRBJ2-1,TRBV7-2,.
TGTGCCAGCAGTCAGGAGGACAATGAGCAGTTCTTC,CASSQEDNEQFF,.,TRBJ2-1,TRBV28,.
TGTGCCAGCGGGGGCAGGGTTTACGAGCAGTACTTC,CASGGRVYEQYF,.,TRBJ2-7,TRBV6-5,.
TGTGCCAGCAGCCCCTCAGGGGGGACAGTTGACAATGAGCAGTTCTTC,CASSPSGGTVDNEQFF,.,TRBJ2-1,TRBV5-4,.
TGTGCCAGCAGCTTGGGAATACCGGATGGCTACACCTTC,CASSLGIPDGYTF,.,TRBJ1-2,TRBV5-6,.
TGTGCCAGCAGCGACAGGGGACGGGACACTGAAGCTTTCTTT,CASSDRGRDTEAFF,.,TRBJ1-1,TRBV13,TRBD1
TGTGCCAGCAGAGTACAAAGCTCCTATAATTCACCCCTCCACTTT,CASRVQSSYNSPLHF,.,TRBJ1-6,TRBV2,.
TGTGCCAGCGACCCGGGACTGGGTTCCTACGAGCAGTACTTC,CASDPGLGSYEQYF,.,TRBJ2-7,TRBV10-3,.
TGCGCCAGCAGTGGAAACGACAGCATAAACACTGAAGCTTTCTTT,CASSGNDSINTEAFF,.,TRBJ1-1,TRBV10-1,.
TGTGCCAGCAGTGCCCTCCAAGGGACAGGGGCTGAAGCTTTCTTT,CASSALQGTGAEAFF,.,TRBJ1-1,TRBV2,TRBD1
TGTGCCAGCAGCTTTGGGGACAGGGGATATGGCTACACCTTC,CASSFGDRGYGYTF,once,TRBJ1-2,TRBV12-1,.
TGTGCCAGCAGCGCCTCGGTGCGGGGGCAAGGGGAGGACACTGAAGCTTTCTTT,CASSASVRGQGEDTEAFF,few,TRBJ1-1,TRBV9,.
TGTGCCAGCAGTCTCCAGGGGGCTTACGAGCAGTACTTC,CASSLQGAYEQYF,.,TRBJ2-7,TRBV27,TRBD1
TGTGCCAGCAGCTTAGCCTCGGCAGCGCACACCGGGGAGCTGTTTTTT,CASSLASAAHTGELFF,few,TRBJ2-2,TRBV7-6,.
TGCGCCAGCAGCCAAGTGACCGGGGGGCACTACGAGCAGTACTTC,CASSQVTGGHYEQYF,few,TRBJ2-7,TRBV4-1,.
TGTGCCAGCAAGCGGACAGGGAGCGGCTATGGCTACACCTTC,CASKRTGSGYGYTF,.,TRBJ1-2,TRBV6-5,TRBD1
TGTGCCAGCAGCCGTGACCGGGGGGGCCGGAACACCGGGGAGCTGTTTTTT,CASSRDRGGRNTGELFF,.,TRBJ2-2,TRBV11-2,TRBD2
TGTGCCAGCAGCTCGAATCCTACGCTAGGCCAAGAGACCCAGTACTTC,CASSSNPTLGQETQYF,.,TRBJ2-5,TRBV5-5,.
TGTGCCTGGTCTAAGGGACAGGGCATCTCCTATAATTCACCCCTCCACTTT,CAWSKGQGISYNSPLHF,.,TRBJ1-6,TRBV30,TRBD1
TGTGCCAGTAGTCCCGGGACTCCGAACTGGGACACTGAAGCTTTCTTT,CASSPGTPNWDTEAFF,.,TRBJ1-1,TRBV19,.
TGTGCCAGTAGTATAAATAGCGAAGAGACCCAGTACTTC,CASSINSEETQYF,.,TRBJ2-5,TRBV19,.
TGTGCCAGCAGTTCGGGTTATAGCAATCAGCCCCAGCATTTT,CASSSGYSNQPQHF,.,TRBJ1-5,TRBV6-5,.
TGTGCCAGCAGCAGGGAGGGGTACGGGGAAAAACTGTTTTTT,CASSREGYGEKLFF,.,TRBJ1-4,TRBV3-1/TRBV3-2,.
TGTGCCAGCAGGGTAACAGGGGAGAACACTGAAGCTTTCTTT,CASRVTGENTEAFF,.,TRBJ1-1,TRBV4-2,TRBD1
TGTGCCAGCAGCTTAGGACAGGGGATGCGGGGCTACACCTTC,CASSLGQGMRGYTF,.,TRBJ1-2,TRBV7-9,TRBD1
TGTGCCAGCAGCCAAGATCCCAGCGGGAGCCACAATGAGCAGTTCTTC,CASSQDPSGSHNEQFF,.,TRBJ2-1,TRBV3-1/TRBV3-2,TRBD2
TGTGCCAGCAGCCGGGGGACAGTTTTAACGGAAAAACTGTTTTTT,CASSRGTVLTEKLFF,.,TRBJ1-4,TRBV7-2,TRBD1
TGTGCCAGCAGCCAAGGTCCGGGGAAAGGCTACACCTTC,CASSQGPGKGYTF,once,TRBJ1-2,TRBV3-1/TRBV3-2,.
TGTGCCAGCAGCCCTACAGCTGCCTATGGCTACACCTTC,CASSPTAAYGYTF,.,TRBJ1-2,TRBV7-8,.
TGTGCCAGCAGCTTGGAGCACCGAGCGGGAGGAACAGATACGCAGTATTTT,CASSLEHRAGGTDTQYF,.,TRBJ2-3,TRBV5-4,TRBD2
TGTGTCAGAAGCTTCATCGCGAGGGGGACCCTTCATCTTAACATTCAGTACTTC,CVRSFIARGTLHLNIQYF,.,TRBJ2-4,TRBV7-5,.